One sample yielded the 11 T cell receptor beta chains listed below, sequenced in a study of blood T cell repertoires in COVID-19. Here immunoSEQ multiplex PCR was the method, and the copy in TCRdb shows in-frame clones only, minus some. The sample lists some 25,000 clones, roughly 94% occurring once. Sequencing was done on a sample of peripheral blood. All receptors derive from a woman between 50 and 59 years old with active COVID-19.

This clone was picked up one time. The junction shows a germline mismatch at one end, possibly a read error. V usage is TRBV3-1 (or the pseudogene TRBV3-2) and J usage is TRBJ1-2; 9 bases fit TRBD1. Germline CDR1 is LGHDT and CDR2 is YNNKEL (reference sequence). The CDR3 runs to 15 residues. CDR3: CASSSQWTGDYGHTF. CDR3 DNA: TGTGCCAGCAGCTCCCAATGGACAGGGGACTATGGCCACACCTTC.

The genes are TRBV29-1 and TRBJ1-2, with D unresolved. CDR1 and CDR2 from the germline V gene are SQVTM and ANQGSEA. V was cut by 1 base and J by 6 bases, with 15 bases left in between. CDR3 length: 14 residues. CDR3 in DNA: TGCAGCGTTGAAGGGTTTCGCGAGAGTGATGGCTACACCTTC. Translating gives CSVEGFRESDGYTF.

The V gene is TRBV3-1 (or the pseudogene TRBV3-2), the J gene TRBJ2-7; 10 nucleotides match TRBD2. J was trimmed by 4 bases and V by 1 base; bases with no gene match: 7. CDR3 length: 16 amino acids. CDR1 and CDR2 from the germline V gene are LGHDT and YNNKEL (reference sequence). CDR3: CASSQALAGVWYEQYF. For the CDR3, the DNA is TGTGCCAGCAGCCAAGCCCTAGCGGGAGTCTGGTACGAGCAGTACTTC.

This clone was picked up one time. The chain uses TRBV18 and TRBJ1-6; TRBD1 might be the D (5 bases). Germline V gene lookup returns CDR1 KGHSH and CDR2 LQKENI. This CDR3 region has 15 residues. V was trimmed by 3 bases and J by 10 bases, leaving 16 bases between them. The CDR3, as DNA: TGTGCCAGCTCACCCGACAGTGTAGGAGGGTCACCCCTCCACTTT. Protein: CASSPDSVGGSPLHF.

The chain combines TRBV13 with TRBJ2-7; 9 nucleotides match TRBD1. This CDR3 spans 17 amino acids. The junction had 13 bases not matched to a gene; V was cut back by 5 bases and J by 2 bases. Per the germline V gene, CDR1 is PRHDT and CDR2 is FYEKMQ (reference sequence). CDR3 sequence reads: CASSQDGQGTSTYEQYF. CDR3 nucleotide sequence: TGTGCCAGCAGCCAAGACGGACAGGGGACCAGCACCTACGAGCAGTACTTC.

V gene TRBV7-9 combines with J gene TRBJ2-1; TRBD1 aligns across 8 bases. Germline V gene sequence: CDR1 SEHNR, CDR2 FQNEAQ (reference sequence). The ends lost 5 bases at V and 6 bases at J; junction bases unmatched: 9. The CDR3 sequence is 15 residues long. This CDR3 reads CASSTRGQISNEQFF. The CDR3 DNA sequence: TGTGCCAGCAGCACCAGGGGGCAGATTTCCAATGAGCAGTTCTTC.

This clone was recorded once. CDR3 sequence (DNA): TGTGCCAGTTATAGCACAGATACGCAGTATTTT. It specifies CASYSTDTQYF. The genes are TRBV27 and TRBJ2-3; no definite D call. The CDR3 is 11 residues long. CDR1 and CDR2 (germline): MNHEY, SMNVEV (reference sequence). Trimming pared 9 bases from V and 0 bases from J, leaving 4 bases between.

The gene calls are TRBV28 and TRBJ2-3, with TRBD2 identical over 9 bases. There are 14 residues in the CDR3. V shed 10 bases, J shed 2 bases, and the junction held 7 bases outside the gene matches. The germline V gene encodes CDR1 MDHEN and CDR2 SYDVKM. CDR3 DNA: TGTGCCACCAAAGCGGGGGGTCCCACAGATACGCAGTATTTT. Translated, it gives CATKAGGPTDTQYF.

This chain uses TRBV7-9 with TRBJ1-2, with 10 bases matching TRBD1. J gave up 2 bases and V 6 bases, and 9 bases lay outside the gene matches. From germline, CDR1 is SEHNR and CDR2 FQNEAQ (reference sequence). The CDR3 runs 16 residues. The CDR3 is CASSRSGTGVNYGYTF. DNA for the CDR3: TGTGCCAGCAGTCGTTCCGGGACAGGGGTCAACTATGGCTACACCTTC.

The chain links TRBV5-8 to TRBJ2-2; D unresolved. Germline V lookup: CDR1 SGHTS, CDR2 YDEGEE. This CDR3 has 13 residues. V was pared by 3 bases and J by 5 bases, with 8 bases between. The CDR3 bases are TGTGCCAGCAGCTCAGAATGGACCGGGGAGCTGTTTTTT. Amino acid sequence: CASSSEWTGELFF.

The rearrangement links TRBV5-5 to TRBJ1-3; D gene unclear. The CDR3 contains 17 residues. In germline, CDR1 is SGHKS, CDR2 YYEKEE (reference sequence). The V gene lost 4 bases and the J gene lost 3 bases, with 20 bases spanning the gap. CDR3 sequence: CASSTWTGGPNGNTIYF. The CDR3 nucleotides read TGTGCCAGCAGCACCTGGACGGGAGGGCCAAATGGAAACACCATATATTTT.